The 25 T cell receptor beta chains given below trace back to one sample, sequenced in a study of blood T cell repertoires in COVID-19. Clones were sequenced by immunoSEQ multiplex PCR, and TCRdb holds only the in-frame ones, with some missing. The sample holds around 200,000 clones; about 88% are singletons and the top ten take under 2%. The specimen sequenced was peripheral blood. These receptors all stem from a man between 18 and 35 years old with active or convalescent COVID-19.

This chain connects TRBV6-5 to TRBJ1-3, with D possibly TRBD1 on 6 matching bases. Looked up from germline, CDR1 is MNHEY and CDR2 is SVGAGI. CDR3 length: 14 residues. The V and J ends lost 10 bases and 1 base respectively, with 14 bases between them. The CDR3 spells CAISRDTSGNTIYF. As DNA, the CDR3 is TGTGCCATTAGCCGGGACACTTCTGGAAACACCATATATTTT.

This chain uses TRBV18 with TRBJ2-2, with D possibly being TRBD2 (5 bases). Germline CDR1 and CDR2: KGHSH and LQKENI. V lost 3 bases and J 1 base, leaving 9 bases between the germline ends. The CDR3 contains 15 residues. Written as DNA, the CDR3 is TGTGCCAGCTCACCGTGGGCGGGGAACACCGGGGAGCTGTTTTTT. Its protein product is CASSPWAGNTGELFF.

V and J are TRBV4-1 and TRBJ2-7, with 13 nucleotides matching TRBD2. The V segment lost 3 bases and the J segment 4 bases; nucleotides outside the gene matches: 9. From germline, CDR1 is MGHRA and CDR2 YSYEKL. The CDR3 covers 17 residues. The CDR3 spells CASSQQLAGGSVYEQYF. CDR3 in DNA: TGCGCCAGCAGCCAGCAACTAGCGGGAGGGTCCGTTTACGAGCAGTACTTC.

The count of this clone is one. The chain uses TRBV5-1 and TRBJ1-2; 8 bases match TRBD1. In germline, CDR1 is SGHRS, CDR2 YFSETQ. The CDR3 sequence is 15 residues long. With V trimmed by 0 bases and J by 7 bases, 8 bases remained unmatched. The CDR3 DNA reads as TGCGCCAGCAGCTTGGAAGACACAGGGGGGGTTGGCTACACCTTC. This codes for CASSLEDTGGVGYTF.

The chain combines TRBV6-5 with TRBJ1-1, with TRBD1 as a possible D gene (6 bases). From germline, CDR1 is MNHEY and CDR2 SVGAGI. V lost 6 bases and J 7 bases, leaving 18 bases between the germline ends. The CDR3 totals 14 residues. In DNA form, the CDR3 reads TGTGCCAGCAGCGCCCCGGGGGGGCGGAATGAAGCTTTCTTT. This sequence encodes CASSAPGGRNEAFF.

The gene calls are TRBV6-2 or TRBV6-3 and TRBJ2-7; D perhaps matches TRBD2 (5 bases). V lost 5 bases and J 3 bases, leaving 20 bases between the germline ends. Per the germline V gene, CDR1 is MNHEY and CDR2 is SVGEGT. The CDR3 extends over 16 amino acids. In DNA form, the CDR3 reads TGTGCCAGCAGTACGGGAATCGGGCTAGATAACTACGAGCAGTACTTC. This encodes CASSTGIGLDNYEQYF.

The genes are TRBV7-8 and TRBJ1-6; the match to TRBD1 covers 10 bases. The CDR3 has 16 amino acids. Germline V gene lookup returns CDR1 SGHVS and CDR2 FQNEAQ. V lost 5 bases to trimming and J lost 7 bases; unmatched junction nucleotides: 8. The CDR3, as DNA: TGTGCCAGCAGCCCTGACAGGGGGCGGTTGAATTCACCCCTCCACTTT. It translates to CASSPDRGRLNSPLHF.

The chain combines TRBV7-8 with TRBJ1-1, with TRBD1 matching 7 bases. The ends lost 5 bases at V and 3 bases at J; junction bases unmatched: 6. CDR3 length: 14 residues. CDR1 SGHVS and CDR2 FQNEAQ come from the germline V gene. The CDR3 loop is CASSNDRDDTEAFF. The CDR3 DNA is TGTGCCAGCAGCAATGACAGGGACGACACTGAAGCTTTCTTT.

The chain has TRBV15 and TRBJ2-5, with 13 nucleotides matching TRBD2. The CDR3 is 16 amino acids. Germline CDR1 and CDR2: LNHNV and YYDKDF (reference sequence). Unmatched junction bases numbered 4, after V lost 5 bases and J lost 1 base. CDR3 DNA sequence: TGTGCCACCAGCCAGGGGACTAGCGGGATCCAAGAGACCCAGTACTTC. Residues: CATSQGTSGIQETQYF.

V gene TRBV2 combines with J gene TRBJ2-2; D might be TRBD1 (6 bases). CDR1 and CDR2 from the germline V gene are SNHLY and FYNNEI. The germline V and J ends were trimmed by 3 bases and 8 bases, with 10 bases remaining between them. The CDR3 is 13 residues long. As DNA, the CDR3 is TGTGCCAGCAGTGACAGGGGAGATGGGGAGCTGTTTTTT. Translated: CASSDRGDGELFF.

The chain links TRBV10-3 to TRBJ1-1; tentative D call: TRBD1 (6 bases). Germline assignment: CDR1 ENHRY and CDR2 SYGVKD. The V gene lost 6 bases and the J gene lost 5 bases, with 13 bases spanning the gap. The CDR3 consists of 13 residues. The CDR3 DNA follows: TGTGCCATCAGGGGACACCAGGGAACTGAAGCTTTCTTT. It codes for CAIRGHQGTEAFF.

The rearrangement uses TRBV29-1 and TRBJ1-4, with D tentatively TRBD1 (6 bases). Trimming took off 4 bases at V and 6 bases at J, with 18 bases between the two ends. From germline, CDR1 is SQVTM and CDR2 ANQGSEA. This CDR3 region has 15 residues. This CDR3 reads CSVGVAGARDEKLFF. The CDR3 nucleotides are TGCAGCGTTGGTGTTGCGGGGGCGCGGGATGAAAAACTGTTTTTT.

The chain couples TRBV5-1 to TRBJ1-6, with TRBD1 identical over 10 bases. The germline CDR1 and CDR2 sequences are SGHRS and YFSETQ. The CDR3 consists of 16 residues. V gave up 3 bases and J gave up 5 bases; unmatched junction bases: 5. The CDR3 DNA is TGCGCCAGCAGCTCCCAGACAGGGGGCCATAATTCACCCCTCCACTTT. As protein: CASSSQTGGHNSPLHF.

The V call is TRBV5-4, the J call TRBJ2-5, with a weak D call TRBD1 (6 bases). This CDR3 comprises 15 residues. Germline assignment: CDR1 SGHNT and CDR2 YYREEE (reference sequence). Between the trimmed V and J ends, which lost 1 base and 5 bases, there was a span of 15 bases. CDR3 in DNA: TGTGCCAGCAGCTTGCCAGGGGCGCTAGGGGAGACCCAGTACTTC. Its translation is CASSLPGALGETQYF. The whole variable domain, remainder taken from reference TRBV5-4 and TRBJ2-5, is ETGVTQSPTHLIKTRGQQVTLRCSSQSGHNTVSWYQQALGQGPQFIFQYYREEENGRGNFPPRFSGLQFPNYSSELNVNALELDDSALYLCASSLPGALGETQYFGPGTRLLVL.

V is TRBV10-3 and J is TRBJ2-3, with a possible D match to TRBD2 (6 bases). Germline CDR1 reads ENHRY; CDR2 reads SYGVKD. The CDR3 has 15 amino acids. Between the trimmed V and J ends, which lost 6 bases and 5 bases, there was a span of 18 bases. CDR3 amino acids: CAISSYRRRGDTQYF. The CDR3 nucleotides read TGTGCCATCAGCTCCTACCGACGGAGGGGAGATACGCAGTATTTT.

The rearrangement uses TRBV5-4 and TRBJ1-2, with D tentatively TRBD1 (5 bases). V lost 3 bases, J lost 5 bases, and 17 bases lay in between. CDR1 and CDR2 from the germline V gene are SGHNT and YYREEE (reference sequence). The CDR3 is 15 residues long. This CDR3 is CASSSRKAGGYGYTF. In DNA, the CDR3 is TGTGCCAGCAGCTCACGGAAGGCGGGGGGGTATGGCTACACCTTC.

Here the CDR3 reads CSVVEGAVTEAFF. Here the CDR3 DNA reads TGCAGCGTTGTTGAGGGGGCGGTAACTGAAGCTTTCTTT. The chain employs TRBV29-1 and TRBJ1-1; 7 positions match TRBD1. Looked up from germline, CDR1 is SQVTM and CDR2 is ANQGSEA. V shed 4 bases and J 5 bases; nucleotides not matched to a gene: 7. This CDR3 is 13 amino acids long.

This CDR3 reads CASSKQGLGQETQYF. Written as DNA, the CDR3 is TGTGCCAGCAGCAAACAGGGGCTAGGGCAAGAGACCCAGTACTTC. The chain has TRBV9 and TRBJ2-5; 7 positions agree with TRBD1. Germline assignment: CDR1 SGDLS and CDR2 YYNGEE. The CDR3 totals 15 residues. J gave up 2 bases and V 4 bases, and 8 bases lay outside the gene matches.

V usage is TRBV20-1 and J usage is TRBJ1-1; possibly TRBD1 for D (5 bases). The germline V gene has CDR1 DFQATT and CDR2 SNEGSKA (reference sequence). The CDR3 totals 15 residues. Trimming pared 3 bases from V and 11 bases from J, leaving 25 bases between. CDR3 protein: CSASGGAQGGLGAFF. The CDR3 nucleotides read TGCAGTGCTAGTGGGGGAGCTCAGGGAGGGCTAGGGGCTTTCTTT.

V and J are TRBV15 and TRBJ2-7, with D possibly being TRBD2 (6 bases). Germline V CDR1 and CDR2: LNHNV, YYDKDF (reference sequence). This CDR3 region has 15 residues. Deletions cut 3 bases from V and 0 bases from J, with 12 bases between. CDR3 sequence (DNA): TGTGCCACCAGCAGGGGGGACTTCAGCTCCTACGAGCAGTACTTC. This encodes CATSRGDFSSYEQYF.

The chain recombines TRBV7-8 with TRBJ2-1, with 8 bases matching TRBD1. Germline values: CDR1 SGHVS, CDR2 FQNEAQ. CDR3 length equals 14 residues. Losses at the gene ends were 10 bases for V and 3 bases for J; bases not matched to a gene: 8. CDR3 loop: CATSGTGLYNEQFF. The CDR3, as DNA: TGTGCCACCTCCGGGACAGGACTCTACAATGAGCAGTTCTTC.

The chain uses TRBV6-5 and TRBJ2-7, with TRBD2 as a possible D gene (5 bases). The V end lost 4 bases, the J end lost 7 bases, and 23 bases lay between the germline ends. The germline V gene has CDR1 MNHEY and CDR2 SVGAGI. This CDR3 has 16 amino acids. The CDR3 sequence: CASSSTIGRGSLEQYF. CDR3 in DNA: TGTGCCAGCAGTTCCACTATCGGCCGGGGTAGTTTGGAGCAGTACTTC.

The chain is built from TRBV7-2 and TRBJ2-5, with D possibly being TRBD2 (7 bases). Germline lookup yields CDR1 SGHTA and CDR2 FQGNSA. V gave up 8 bases and J gave up 5 bases, with 15 bases separating them. This CDR3 is built from 13 residues. CDR3 nucleotide sequence: TGTGCCAGCCGCCGTGGGGGGGCGGAGACCCAGTACTTC. It encodes CASRRGGAETQYF.

The V gene is TRBV12-3 or TRBV12-4, the J gene TRBJ1-1; no definite D call. The ends were cut back, 6 bases at V and 7 bases at J, with 9 bases in the middle. The CDR3 is 11 residues long. CDR3 sequence reads: CASSLYGEAFF. For the CDR3, the DNA is TGTGCCAGCAGCCTATATGGTGAAGCTTTCTTT.

The chain links TRBV7-2 to TRBJ2-2; D may be TRBD1 (6 bases). CDR1 and CDR2 from the germline V gene are SGHTA and FQGNSA. With 2 bases removed from V and 3 bases from J, the gap between germline ends came to 10 bases. The length of the CDR3 is 15 residues. CDR3 nucleotide sequence: TGTGCCAGCAGCTTATACAGGGTCGACACCGGGGAGCTGTTTTTT. Translating gives CASSLYRVDTGELFF.